This is a list of T cell receptor beta chains from one sample in a study of monozygotic twins with inflammatory bowel disease. TCRdb re-called the 5' RACE reads and catalogs CDR3 proteins one per entry, DNA excluded. This specimen shows approximately 200,000 distinct CDR3 sequences; the ten leading clones hold 1.5% to 2%. Sequenced input: blood. The receptors come from a human donor with ulcerative colitis or Crohn's disease, or a healthy co-twin of an affected twin (not recorded which). The CDR3 runs from the conserved cysteine through the conserved F or W.

V	J	CDR3
TRBV29-1	TRBJ2-3	CSDRWADTQYF
TRBV3-1	TRBJ2-7	CASSPPRVAYEQYF
TRBV28	TRBJ2-2	CASSLRTGELFF
TRBV24-1	TRBJ1-5	CATQGQGSGQPQHF
TRBV7-3	TRBJ2-4	CASSNRGWGIQYF
TRBV5-1	TRBJ1-2	CASSLAGGENYGYTF
TRBV5-6	TRBJ1-3	CASSHPGVSGNTIYF
TRBV20-1	TRBJ2-5	CSVSGTSGQETQYF
TRBV20-1	TRBJ2-2	CSARDEGWDTGELFF
TRBV12-3/TRBV12-4	TRBJ1-1	CASSSDRVNTEAFF
TRBV14	TRBJ1-5	CASSQGGHGQPQHF
TRBV20-1	TRBJ2-1	CSANGPSGGPTAYNEQFF
TRBV5-1	TRBJ2-1	CASSGSDAYNEQFF
TRBV9	TRBJ2-1	CASSVRGGQGHNEQFF
TRBV7-9	TRBJ1-3	CASSEWDSSGNTIYF
TRBV24-1	TRBJ1-2	CATSDWVNSGYTF
TRBV5-1	TRBJ2-1	CASSSSTLGTNEQFF
TRBV5-1	TRBJ2-7	CASSVNRDRVSEQYF
TRBV6-5	TRBJ1-5	CASSLDFNQPQHF
TRBV6-1	TRBJ1-1	CASSDRVTYMNTEAFF
TRBV18	TRBJ2-5	CASSPPGQETQYF
TRBV7-8	TRBJ1-1	CASRPQTGVNTEAFF
TRBV7-9	TRBJ2-3	CASSLNGAAADTQYF
TRBV6-1	TRBJ2-7	CASRTSGSSSYEQYF
TRBV20-1	TRBJ1-2	CSASRTGTDNYGYTF
TRBV2	TRBJ2-3	CASTWDSSTDTQYF
TRBV27	TRBJ1-2	CASSFRDVGGYGYTF
TRBV9	TRBJ2-3	CASSGRLGLSTDTQYF
TRBV7-8	TRBJ2-3	CASSLGIGGRGRTDTQYF
TRBV7-2	TRBJ2-7	CASSHGSYEQYF
TRBV12-3/TRBV12-4	TRBJ1-6	CASTSQGAGSPLHF
TRBV5-6	TRBJ2-3	CASSFTYRDRQSDTQYF
TRBV27	TRBJ2-3	CASSSTTGTRDF
TRBV5-1	TRBJ2-5	CASSLLTVQETQYF
TRBV5-1	TRBJ1-1	CASSPRPGRMNTEAFF
TRBV7-9	TRBJ1-2	CASSLAGARDGYTF
TRBV7-6	TRBJ1-3	CASSLAWGRTGNTIYF
TRBV4-1	TRBJ1-5	CASSLLPGFWDNQPQHF
TRBV20-1	TRBJ1-1	CSARDQTTGVSVYTEAFF
TRBV21-1	TRBJ1-1	CASCQGNTEAFF
TRBV28	TRBJ1-1	CASSLLGVGTEAFF
TRBV20-1	TRBJ2-7	CSALVIGPAGEQYF
TRBV20-1	TRBJ2-3	CSANVGGRGDTQYF
TRBV9	TRBJ2-7	CASSVRAGSSYEQYF
TRBV6-6	TRBJ1-5	CASRGGGGQPQHF
TRBV20-1	TRBJ1-2	CSARGRARFYGYTF
TRBV5-1	TRBJ2-5	CASSLTTVASQETQYF
TRBV20-1	TRBJ1-2	CSAISGHSAGYTF
TRBV14	TRBJ2-3	CASSHLSGPDTQYF
TRBV7-7	TRBJ2-2	CASSPGQVNTGELFF